These 30 T cell receptor beta chains originate from one sample sequenced in a study of low-dose radiotherapy and immunotherapy resistance in tumors (dated by TCRdb to 2021 to 2024). These reads were obtained on an Illumina HiSeq 2500. To make first-strand cDNA, Superscript III was used along with a set of TRAV- and TRBV-specific primers so that both the TCRalpha and TCRbeta chains were covered. TCRs were amplified for 15 to 20 PCR cycles with Phusion, using a constant-region primer paired with the adapter attached to the V primers. TCRdb ran its own pipeline on the public reads, namely fastp trimming at Q25 and MiXCR clone calling, and kept in-frame beta chains. Each CDR3 protein gets just one entry, which takes the most common genes and DNA from the rows behind it. Recorded for this sample are 95,000 to 100,000 distinct CDR3 sequences; about 20% of them occurred a single time. The ten most abundant clones make up over 4% of the sample.

Interpreted using the paper, the time point label stands for: after trial treatment. The sample's treatment or condition label, in plain terms: LDRT plus nivolumab, ipilimumab, low-dose cyclophosphamide and aspirin (RACIN trial). Material: PBMCs, obtained after low-dose radiotherapy plus immunotherapy. The receptors stem from a male donor with prostate cancer.

V and J are TRBV12-3 or TRBV12-4 and TRBJ1-4, with 9 positions matching TRBD1. Unmatched junction bases numbered 11, after V lost 6 bases and J lost 0 bases. The CDR3 is 18 amino acids. Here the CDR3 DNA reads TGTGCCAGCAGCTCGGGACAGGGAGAATTTGCAACTAATGAAAAACTGTTTTTT. Translating gives CASSSGQGEFATNEKLFF.

The table lists this clonotype with many counts. The CDR3 DNA follows: TGCGCCAGCAGCCCCAGACTAGCGGACTTCTACAATGAGCAGTTCTTC. Amino acids: CASSPRLADFYNEQFF. The gene calls are TRBV5-1 and TRBJ2-1; TRBD2 aligns across 9 bases. The V and J ends lost 4 bases and 3 bases, in that order; junction bases with no gene match: 8. The CDR3 runs 16 residues. Germline CDR1 SGHRS, CDR2 YFSETQ. Based on the CDR3 plus reference TRBV5-1 and TRBJ2-1, the full variable domain is KAGVTQTPRYLIKTRGQQVTLSCSPISGHRSVSWYQQTPGQGLQFLFEYFSETQRNKGNFPGRFSGRQFSNSRSEMNVSTLELGDSALYLCASSPRLADFYNEQFFGPGTRLTVL.

On this clonotype: Given a much more abundant clone one base away, this may be a read error. This sequence joins TRBV30 and TRBJ1-4; D not resolved. The germline gives CDR1 GTSNPN, CDR2 SVGIG (reference sequence). This CDR3 contains 11 residues. Here the CDR3 DNA reads TGTGCCTTGAGTGTAGATAGACGACTGTTTTTT. This gives the protein CALSVDRRLFF.

Many counts were recorded for this clonotype. The rearrangement links TRBV12-3 or TRBV12-4 to TRBJ1-1, with 8 positions matching TRBD1. Unmatched junction bases numbered 6, after V lost 5 bases and J lost 1 base. This CDR3 contains 15 residues. CDR3 nucleotides: TGTGCCAGCAGTCCAACCGGACAGGGGAACACTGAAGCTTTCTTT. This encodes CASSPTGQGNTEAFF.

This clonotype has a handful of counts. J is TRBJ2-3 and V is TRBV10-3; no clear D gene. This CDR3 is 19 amino acids long. The germline CDR1 and CDR2 sequences are ENHRY and SYGVKD. V was cut by 3 bases and J by 1 base, with 23 bases left in between. The CDR3 reads CAISDPPSRMAVRTDTQYF. CDR3 DNA: TGTGCCATCAGTGACCCCCCCTCGAGAATGGCGGTCCGCACAGATACGCAGTATTTT.

This clonotype appeared many times. The chain carries TRBV5-4 and TRBJ2-3; D not certain. CDR1 is SGHNT, CDR2 YYREEE, per germline (reference sequence). V lost 4 bases and J 0 bases, leaving 15 bases between the germline ends. The CDR3 has 16 amino acids. The CDR3 protein is CASSPTGPTSTDTQYF. The CDR3 region has the DNA TGTGCCAGCAGCCCGACGGGCCCGACTAGCACAGATACGCAGTATTTT.

This clonotype was seen ten or more times. The chain is built from TRBV19 and TRBJ2-3; D perhaps matches TRBD2 (5 bases). V lost 5 bases and J 4 bases, leaving 22 bases between the germline ends. This CDR3 contains 17 residues. Germline lookup yields CDR1 LNHDA and CDR2 SQIVND (reference sequence). The chain's CDR3 is CASSFDSPGVGADTQYF. The CDR3, as DNA: TGTGCCAGTAGTTTCGACTCTCCCGGGGTTGGGGCAGATACGCAGTATTTT.

This clonotype was seen repeatedly, ten times or more. This chain links TRBV29-1 with TRBJ2-3; 13 bases are shared with TRBD2. The CDR3 totals 15 residues. V lost 6 bases and J lost 2; bases outside the gene matches: 5. Per germline, CDR1 SQVTM and CDR2 ANQGSEA. The CDR3 coding sequence is TGCAGCGTCCCAGGGACTAGCGGGGCCACAGATACGCAGTATTTT. Translated: CSVPGTSGATDTQYF.

In its sample, this clonotype was seen many times. The J gene is TRBJ1-2, the V gene TRBV19; 7 positions match TRBD1. The CDR3 contains 13 residues. After removal of 10 bases from V and 0 bases from J, the junction contained 5 bases not matched to a gene. Germline V gene lookup returns CDR1 LNHDA and CDR2 SQIVND (reference sequence). The CDR3 loop reads CATGQEANYGYTF. The CDR3 DNA reads TGTGCCACCGGACAGGAAGCTAACTATGGCTACACCTTC.

Remarks on this clonotype: A junction boundary mismatches the germline segment, possibly from a read error. The genes are TRBV7-2 and TRBJ2-5; 13 bases are a match to TRBD2. The length of the CDR3 is 14 residues. The germline V gene has CDR1 SGHTA and CDR2 FQGNSA. This CDR3 reads CVSRRGLAGETQYF. In DNA, the CDR3 is TGTGTCAGCAGGCGGGGACTAGCGGGGGAGACCCAGTACTTC.

This clonotype appeared many times. The rearrangement links TRBV21-1 to TRBJ2-5; TRBD2, as called in the table, went unchecked against the DNA. TRBV21-1 is designated a pseudogene. The CDR3 consists of 16 residues. The CDR3 nucleotides are TGTGCCAGCAGCAAAAACGGCTTCCTCCCCCAAGAGACCCAGTACTTC. Its protein is CASSKNGFLPQETQYF.

Comments on this clonotype: This likely stems from a read error, as it lies one base from a far larger clone. This chain joins TRBV6-1 and TRBJ2-1; possible D gene TRBD1, 5 bases. The germline CDR1 and CDR2 sequences are MNHNS and SASEGT. This CDR3 spans 13 amino acids. The CDR3 loop is CGISDSSYNEQFF. Written as DNA, the CDR3 is TGTGGCATCAGCGACAGCTCCTACAATGAGCAGTTCTTC.

The rearrangement joins TRBV3-1 to TRBJ2-1; D unclear. Per the germline V gene, CDR1 is LGHDT and CDR2 is YNNKEL (reference sequence). Between the trimmed V and J ends, which lost 0 bases and 9 bases, there was a span of 6 bases. This CDR3 has 12 residues. The CDR3 loop is CASSQDVGEQFF. The CDR3 nucleotides read TGTGCCAGCAGCCAAGATGTGGGTGAGCAGTTCTTC.

This clonotype has a count of ten or more. V and J are TRBV2 and TRBJ2-5; D is perhaps TRBD2 (5 bases). The germline gives CDR1 SNHLY, CDR2 FYNNEI. This CDR3 contains 11 residues. Trimming left V 7 bases short and J 3 bases short, with 6 bases between. The CDR3 is CASKAEETQYF. Written as DNA, the CDR3 is TGTGCCAGCAAAGCGGAAGAGACCCAGTACTTC. The entire variable domain, with the rest obtained from reference TRBV2 and TRBJ2-5, is as follows: EPEVTQTPSHQVTQMGQEVILRCVPISNHLYFYWYRQILGQKVEFLVSFYNNEISEKSEIFDDQFSVERPDGSNFTLKIRSTKLEDSAMYFCASKAEETQYFGPGTRLLVL.

As for this clonotype: A junction end diverges from the germline sequence, so it may reflect a read error. The chain carries TRBV6-2 or TRBV6-3 and TRBJ2-2, with TRBD2 as a possible D gene (5 bases). This CDR3 spans 14 amino acids. Germline CDR1 and CDR2: MNHEY and SVGEGT. The CDR3 region has the DNA TGTGTCAGCGGTGCGAGCGGCAACACTGGGGAGCTGTTTTTT. It encodes CVSGASGNTGELFF.

This clonotype was detected ten times or more. The gene calls are TRBV11-2 and TRBJ2-5; 8 nucleotides agree with TRBD2. The CDR3 extends over 15 amino acids. The germline V gene encodes CDR1 SGHAT and CDR2 FQNNGV. V was clipped by 5 bases and J by 5 bases; unmatched bases: 10. The CDR3 coding sequence is TGTGCCAGCAGCACCTTTGCGGGGGGCGGGGAGACCCAGTACTTC. Translated: CASSTFAGGGETQYF.

On this clonotype itself: A read error may explain this, as a much larger clone is one base away. V usage is TRBV27 and J usage is TRBJ1-6; no clear D gene. The V gene's germline CDR1 is MNHEY and CDR2 SMNVEV (reference sequence). The CDR3 length is 16 residues. CDR3 region: CASSVGRSSYNSPPHF. The CDR3 DNA reads TGTGCCAGCAGCGTGGGAAGGAGCTCCTATAATTCACCCCCCCACTTT.

This clonotype was recorded many times. This chain joins TRBV12-3 or TRBV12-4 and TRBJ1-5; 11 positions match TRBD1. V lost 5 bases to trimming and J lost 8 bases; unmatched junction nucleotides: 5. The CDR3 spans 14 residues. As DNA, the CDR3 is TGTGCCAGCAGTCCGGGACAGGGGGTGAAGCCCCAGCATTTT. As protein: CASSPGQGVKPQHF.

CDR3 DNA: TGTGCCAGCAGCCTCGGGGGGCTTGAGCAGTACTTC. It is translated as CASSLGGLEQYF. The gene calls are TRBV27 and TRBJ2-7; the D gene is possibly TRBD2 (7 bases). Per the germline V gene, CDR1 is MNHEY and CDR2 is SMNVEV (reference sequence). There are 12 residues in the CDR3. Trimming pared 6 bases from V and 7 bases from J, leaving 13 bases between.

This clonotype was observed many times. The chain carries TRBV30 and TRBJ2-1; 7 bases align to TRBD2. The CDR3 extends over 14 amino acids. The germline V gene has CDR1 GTSNPN and CDR2 SVGIG (reference sequence). V was pared by 4 bases and J by 9 bases, with 12 bases of the junction left unmatched. The CDR3 region has the DNA TGTGCCTGGACCGAAGGGAGGGGCGGAGGTGAGCAGTTCTTC. This translates into CAWTEGRGGGEQFF.

Points on this clonotype: One junction end does not reproduce the germline sequence, and a read error may be involved. In DNA form, the CDR3 reads TGCAATGCTAGAGATGTCCGCCCGGGGGCCCGCTACGAGCAGTACTTC. This codes for CNARDVRPGARYEQYF. This rearrangement joins TRBV20-1 to TRBJ2-7; D tentatively reads TRBD1 or TRBD2 (6 bases each). The CDR3 spans 16 residues. Germline CDR1 reads DFQATT; CDR2 reads SNEGSKA (reference sequence).

This clonotype was detected many times. The J gene is TRBJ2-1, the V gene TRBV5-1; D is possibly TRBD1 (6 bases). The germline V gene encodes CDR1 SGHRS and CDR2 YFSETQ. V was cut by 4 bases and J by 2 bases, with 16 bases left in between. The CDR3 length is 16 residues. As DNA, the CDR3 is TGCGCCAGCAGCGGCGGGCAGGGGCTGACCTACAATGAGCAGTTCTTC. The encoded protein is CASSGGQGLTYNEQFF.

This clonotype was detected ten times or more. The CDR3, as DNA: TGTGCCAGTAGTATTCTGGGTAACATTCAGTACTTC. The encoded protein is CASSILGNIQYF. The genes are TRBV19 and TRBJ2-4; D remains ambiguous. Per the germline V gene, CDR1 is LNHDA and CDR2 is SQIVND (reference sequence). The CDR3 length is 12 residues. With 3 bases removed from V and 7 bases from J, the gap between germline ends came to 7 bases.

The chain recombines TRBV24-1 with TRBJ2-5; 9 nucleotides agree with TRBD1. CDR1 and CDR2 (germline): KGHDR, SFDVKD. J lost 1 base, V lost 4 bases, and 3 bases had no gene match. This CDR3 comprises 15 residues. The CDR3 loop is CATSDLTGGQETQYF. The CDR3 region has the DNA TGTGCCACCAGTGACTTGACAGGGGGCCAAGAGACCCAGTACTTC.

Concerning this clonotype itself: It may be a read error: a sequence one base away is much more abundant. V gene TRBV6-5 combines with J gene TRBJ1-6; possible D gene TRBD1, 5 bases. The CDR3 is made up of 15 amino acids. The V gene's germline CDR1 is MNHEY and CDR2 SVGAGI. CDR3 coding DNA: TGTGCCAGCAGCCCAAACAGGCCTAATAATTCACCCTTCCACTTT. It is translated as CASSPNRPNNSPFHF.

This clonotype was recorded many times. The chain employs TRBV7-9 and TRBJ2-7; D might be TRBD1 (6 bases). V was shortened by 2 bases and J by 4 bases, with 12 bases between the two germline ends. Germline CDR1 is SEHNR and CDR2 is FQNEAQ (reference sequence). The CDR3 consists of 14 residues. In DNA, the CDR3 is TGTGCCAGCAGCTTATCGGGACAAATGTACGAGCAGTACTTC. This encodes CASSLSGQMYEQYF. The complete variable domain, with remaining parts taken from reference TRBV7-9 and TRBJ2-7, reads DTGVSQNPRHKITKRGQNVTFRCDPISEHNRLYWYRQTLGQGPEFLTYFQNEAQLEKSRLLSDRFSAERPKGSFSTLEIQRTEQGDSAMYLCASSLSGQMYEQYFGPGTRLTVT.

This clonotype was recorded many times. The chain couples TRBV7-9 to TRBJ2-7; D is unresolved. The CDR3 totals 13 residues. Trimming shortened V by 0 bases and J by 6 bases, and 9 bases separated the two germline ends. Germline lookup yields CDR1 SEHNR and CDR2 FQNEAQ (reference sequence). The CDR3 DNA is TGTGCCAGCAGCTTAGCTTCGTACCGCGAGCAGTACTTC. It codes for CASSLASYREQYF.

The chain has TRBV7-2 and TRBJ2-7, with 7 bases lining up with TRBD2. Losses at the gene ends were 7 bases for V and 5 bases for J; bases not matched to a gene: 8. The germline V gene has CDR1 SGHTA and CDR2 FQGNSA. The CDR3 extends over 13 amino acids. CDR3 nucleotides: TGTGCCAGCACCCGGGGAGGGAATCACGAGCAGTACTTC. It specifies CASTRGGNHEQYF.

This rearrangement joins TRBV5-1 to TRBJ2-5; 8 bases are shared with TRBD2. Germline V gene lookup returns CDR1 SGHRS and CDR2 YFSETQ. CDR3 length: 16 amino acids. Losses at the gene ends were 4 bases for V and 1 base for J; bases not matched to a gene: 9. The CDR3 sequence: CASSPKERESQETQYF. The CDR3 DNA is TGCGCCAGCAGCCCCAAGGAGCGGGAGAGCCAAGAGACCCAGTACTTC.

This chain links TRBV5-1 with TRBJ1-1, with a weak D call TRBD1 (5 bases). V was shortened by 4 bases and J by 4 bases, with 14 bases between the two germline ends. The CDR3 consists of 14 residues. Germline assignment: CDR1 SGHRS and CDR2 YFSETQ. The CDR3 loop is CASSDGGLGTEAFF. CDR3 DNA: TGCGCCAGCAGCGACGGGGGTTTGGGCACTGAAGCTTTCTTT.